This T cell receptor beta chain was identified in a study of T cell changes during pregnancy in multiple sclerosis. The germline gives CDR1 LGHNA, CDR2 YSLEER. The CDR3 has 13 amino acids. The V and J ends lost 5 bases and 8 bases, in that order; junction bases with no gene match: 8. The protocol was immunoSEQ multiplex PCR, while the TCRdb copy is restricted to in-frame clones and leaves out a portion. The sample lists under 85,000 clones; about 93% were seen once. Source: peripheral blood, taken in the third trimester of pregnancy. The TCR was taken from a female donor in good health, enrolled as a control in a pregnancy study. The rearrangement uses TRBV4-3 and TRBJ1-2; 7 bases are a match to TRBD1. The CDR3 sequence is CASSLTGRTGYTF. In DNA, the CDR3 is TGCGCCAGCAGCTTGACAGGGAGAACGGGCTACACCTTC.